Following are 22 T cell receptor beta chains from one sample sequenced in a study of blood T cell repertoires in COVID-19. Clones were read by immunoSEQ multiplex PCR, and TCRdb kept only the in-frame ones, dropping some. The repertoire includes more than 250,000 clones, approximately 89% of them detected once, and 0.95% to 1.5% sits in the top ten. The specimen was PBMCs or T cells enriched from blood (not recorded which). Receptors were obtained from a woman aged 40 to 55 with acute COVID-19.

The chain uses TRBV13 and TRBJ1-4; D possibly corresponds to TRBD1 (5 bases). CDR1 PRHDT and CDR2 FYEKMQ come from the germline V gene (reference sequence). V shed 4 bases and J shed 6 bases, with 18 bases lying between them. The CDR3 covers 16 residues. CDR3: CASSSRVGGLYEKLFF. Here the CDR3 DNA reads TGTGCCAGCAGCTCTCGCGTGGGGGGATTGTATGAAAAACTGTTTTTT.

DNA for the CDR3: TGTGCCAGCAGTGGCTGGGCTACCTACGAGCAGTACTTC. Protein product: CASSGWATYEQYF. The genes are TRBV25-1 and TRBJ2-7; D is undetermined. The CDR3 covers 13 residues. V was cut by 4 bases and J by 2 bases, with 9 bases left in between. Per the germline V gene, CDR1 is MGHDK and CDR2 is SYGVNS.

The rearrangement uses TRBV18 and TRBJ2-2; 7 bases match TRBD1. Germline CDR1 reads KGHSH; CDR2 reads LQKENI. Losses at the gene ends were 5 bases for V and 3 bases for J; bases not matched to a gene: 9. CDR3 length equals 16 residues. CDR3 sequence (DNA): TGTGCCAGCTCAACTCAGACAGGGTCCCACACCGGGGAGCTGTTTTTT. Translating gives CASSTQTGSHTGELFF.

The V gene is TRBV11-2, the J gene TRBJ2-5; no firm D call. V shed 2 bases and J shed 2 bases, with 9 bases lying between them. CDR3 length: 14 amino acids. Germline V gene lookup returns CDR1 SGHAT and CDR2 FQNNGV. CDR3 in DNA: TGTGCCAGCAGCTTAAGTACGGTTCAAGAGACCCAGTACTTC. This gives the protein CASSLSTVQETQYF.

The chain combines TRBV28 with TRBJ2-3; 10 nucleotides match TRBD2. There are 13 residues in the CDR3. V dropped 8 bases and J dropped 14; count of bases not matched to a gene: 13. Germline CDR1 and CDR2: MDHEN and SYDVKM. CDR3 sequence reads: CASGPDGLAEGYF. Here the CDR3 DNA reads TGTGCCAGCGGGCCAGACGGACTAGCGGAGGGGTATTTT.

The chain carries TRBV18 and TRBJ2-2; 7 nucleotides agree with TRBD2. After removal of 2 bases from V and 4 bases from J, the junction contained 7 bases not matched to a gene. The CDR3 is 16 residues long. In germline, CDR1 is KGHSH, CDR2 LQKENI. CDR3 coding DNA: TGTGCCAGCTCACCATTTGCGGGAGTGGTCACCGGGGAGCTGTTTTTT. Translated, it gives CASSPFAGVVTGELFF.

This chain uses TRBV7-9 with TRBJ1-1, with TRBD1 matching over 7 bases. J lost 0 bases, V lost 4 bases, and 5 bases had no gene match. The CDR3 runs to 15 residues. Germline V gene data show CDR1 as SEHNR and CDR2 as FQNEAQ (reference sequence). The CDR3 here is CASSSLQGVNTEAFF. The CDR3 DNA is TGTGCCAGCAGCTCCCTCCAGGGGGTGAACACTGAAGCTTTCTTT.

The genes are TRBV24-1 and TRBJ2-5; D might be TRBD1 (5 bases). The CDR3 loop spans 14 amino acids. V gave up 4 bases and J gave up 1 base, with 9 bases separating them. CDR1 is KGHDR and CDR2 is SFDVKD in the germline V gene. The CDR3 nucleotides are TGTGCCACCAGTGAGGGGCCGCTCCAAGAGACCCAGTACTTC. It specifies CATSEGPLQETQYF.

V usage is TRBV19 and J usage is TRBJ1-5; possible D gene TRBD1, 5 bases. With 5 bases removed from V and 2 bases from J, the gap between germline ends came to 13 bases. The CDR3 is made up of 15 amino acids. CDR1 and CDR2 (germline): LNHDA, SQIVND (reference sequence). In DNA form, the CDR3 reads TGTGCCAGTAGTTGGGACGGAGGGGGCAATCAGCCCCAGCATTTT. Its translation is CASSWDGGGNQPQHF.

This chain links TRBV9 with TRBJ2-7; TRBD2 aligns across 7 bases. CDR1 SGDLS and CDR2 YYNGEE come from the germline V gene. CDR3 length: 16 amino acids. V lost 0 bases and J lost 0; bases outside the gene matches: 6. CDR3 sequence reads: CASSVDYGGSSYEQYF. CDR3 DNA sequence: TGTGCCAGCAGCGTAGATTACGGGGGGAGCTCCTACGAGCAGTACTTC.

The CDR3 sequence is CASSYRTGGNYGYTF. CDR3 in DNA: TGTGCCAGCAGTTATAGGACAGGCGGGAACTATGGCTACACCTTC. This sequence joins TRBV6-5 and TRBJ1-2; 7 bases match TRBD1. This CDR3 has 15 amino acids. Germline V gene sequence: CDR1 MNHEY, CDR2 SVGAGI. The V gene end was trimmed by 3 bases and the J gene end by 2 bases; junction bases not matched to a gene: 6.

The chain uses TRBV9 and TRBJ2-3; 8 bases agree with TRBD2. The germline CDR1 and CDR2 sequences are SGDLS and YYNGEE. Trimming took 1 base from V and 4 from J; bases not matched to a gene: 5. The CDR3 totals 15 residues. The CDR3 reads CASSVSGRTADTQYF. CDR3 in DNA: TGTGCCAGCAGCGTAAGCGGGAGAACTGCAGATACGCAGTATTTT.

The rearrangement uses TRBV18 and TRBJ1-5, with D perhaps matching TRBD1 (6 bases). Germline CDR1 and CDR2: KGHSH and LQKENI. The CDR3 is 15 residues long. The V gene lost 2 bases and the J gene lost 2 bases, with 10 bases spanning the gap. In DNA form, the CDR3 reads TGTGCCAGCTCACCAGCAGGGGTGGGCAATCAGCCCCAGCATTTT. Translating it yields CASSPAGVGNQPQHF.

The rearrangement joins TRBV5-6 to TRBJ1-2; 7 positions match TRBD1. The V and J ends lost 4 bases and 4 bases, in that order; junction bases with no gene match: 4. Germline lookup yields CDR1 SGHDT and CDR2 YYEEEE. This CDR3 has 13 amino acids. The CDR3 is CASSIGQVYGYTF. DNA of the CDR3: TGTGCCAGCAGCATAGGACAGGTCTATGGCTACACCTTC.

The V and J genes are TRBV30 and TRBJ2-2; D may be TRBD2 (6 bases). V was cut by 3 bases and J by 4 bases, with 6 bases left in between. Looked up from germline, CDR1 is GTSNPN and CDR2 is SVGIG (reference sequence). The CDR3 sequence is 12 residues long. The CDR3: CAWRGGTGELFF. The CDR3 nucleotides read TGTGCCTGGAGGGGGGGCACCGGGGAGCTGTTTTTT.

The chain carries TRBV30 and TRBJ2-1, with D possibly TRBD2 on 6 matching bases. Trimming removed 2 bases at V and 10 bases at J, with 21 bases between. Germline lookup yields CDR1 GTSNPN and CDR2 SVGIG (reference sequence). This CDR3 is 15 amino acids long. The CDR3 region has the DNA TGTGCCTGGAGTTCCGAAGCGGGTTTGGCGGGGGAGCAGTTCTTC. This sequence encodes CAWSSEAGLAGEQFF.

This rearrangement joins TRBV19 to TRBJ1-2, with D uncertain. With 4 bases removed from V and 4 bases from J, the gap between germline ends came to 10 bases. The CDR3 is 13 amino acids. Germline values: CDR1 LNHDA, CDR2 SQIVND (reference sequence). The CDR3 is CASSTQNFYGYTF. The CDR3 DNA sequence: TGTGCCAGTAGTACCCAAAACTTCTATGGCTACACCTTC. The full variable domain, rest sourced from reference TRBV19 and TRBJ1-2, is DGGITQSPKYLFRKEGQNVTLSCEQNLNHDAMYWYRQDPGQGLRLIYYSQIVNDFQKGDIAEGYSVSREKKESFPLTVTSAQKNPTAFYLCASSTQNFYGYTFGSGTRLTVV.

The chain couples TRBV6-4 to TRBJ1-2; 11 bases match TRBD1. Germline CDR1 and CDR2: MRHNA and SNTAGT. Germline trimming cut 2 bases from V and 4 bases from J; bases unmatched to any gene: 6. The CDR3 has 16 residues. The CDR3 region is CASSDRTGGEGYGYTF. The DNA for the CDR3 is TGTGCCAGCAGTGACCGGACAGGGGGCGAAGGCTATGGCTACACCTTC.

This clone appeared a single time. This rearrangement joins TRBV18 to TRBJ2-7; D is unclear. The CDR3 contains 13 residues. Germline loops: CDR1 KGHSH, CDR2 LQKENI. V gave up 8 bases and J gave up 3 bases, with 14 bases separating them. The CDR3 loop is CASPLPRLYEQYV. The CDR3 DNA follows: TGTGCCAGCCCCCTTCCTCGACTCTACGAGCAGTACGTC.

The V call is TRBV2, the J call TRBJ2-5, with D tentatively TRBD2 (5 bases). Trimming left V 5 bases short and J 2 bases short, with 9 bases between. The CDR3 is 13 amino acids. CDR1 and CDR2 from the germline V gene are SNHLY and FYNNEI. CDR3 sequence: CASSRGSQETQYF. The CDR3 nucleotides read TGTGCCAGCAGTCGTGGGAGTCAAGAGACCCAGTACTTC.

The CDR3 reads CASSQARTVQPQHF. DNA of the CDR3: TGTGCCAGCAGCCAAGCTCGTACGGTTCAGCCCCAGCATTTT. The chain uses TRBV3-1 (or the pseudogene TRBV3-2) and TRBJ1-5, with no clear D. Germline CDR1 and CDR2: LGHDT and YNNKEL (reference sequence). The CDR3 contains 14 residues. V was pared by 1 base and J by 6 bases, with 10 bases between.

This clone has more than one count but fewer than ten. The chain uses TRBV19 and TRBJ1-2, with a possible D match to TRBD1 (5 bases). The CDR3 spans 14 residues. Trimming pared 5 bases from V and 4 bases from J, leaving 14 bases between. Germline CDR1 LNHDA, CDR2 SQIVND (reference sequence). Here the CDR3 DNA reads TGTGCCAGTAGTCCCTCGGCAGGGTCCTATGGCTACACCTTC. It translates to CASSPSAGSYGYTF.